This TCR beta chain was recovered during a study of blood T cell repertoires in COVID-19. Across the study: Both acute and convalescent COVID-19 samples were obtained from the United States, Italy and Spain. T cells, B-cell-depleted T cells, or PBMCs provided the cDNA or gDNA that served as material.

CDR1 and CDR2 (germline): SNHLY, FYNNEI. Trimming removed 8 bases at V and 7 bases at J, with 11 bases between. This CDR3 is built from 12 residues. In the source study's methods: From reference gene primer amplification, estimates of nucleated cell counts were derived. Sequencing used immunoSEQ multiplex PCR; TCRdb keeps in-frame clones, though not all of them. V, J and clone size were drawn from that table, and D and trimming were deduced from the DNA. The sample has about 77,000 clones; roughly 76% are singletons. In this sample, this clone turned up a few times. The chain couples TRBV2 to TRBJ2-2, with D possibly being TRBD2 (5 bases). Sequenced input: peripheral blood. The clonotype originates from a man between 70 and 80 years old with active or convalescent COVID-19. The CDR3 region is CASAGLGGELFF. DNA for the CDR3: TGTGCCAGCGCGGGTCTAGGCGGGGAGCTGTTTTTT.